Below are 25 T cell receptor beta chains sequenced from a single sample in a study of blood T cell repertoires in COVID-19. TCRdb's table, derived via immunoSEQ multiplex PCR, lists solely in-frame clones and lacks some. The sample shows fewer than 300,000 clones, about nine tenths of them seen only once. The sample taken for sequencing was PBMCs or T cells enriched from blood (not recorded which). The source is a woman in her twenties or thirties who had recovered from COVID-19.

This chain joins TRBV27 and TRBJ2-7; D possibly corresponds to TRBD2 (6 bases). CDR3 length: 15 residues. Deletions cut 2 bases from V and 1 base from J, with 12 bases between. Germline V CDR1 and CDR2: MNHEY, SMNVEV (reference sequence). The CDR3 DNA reads TGTGCCAGCAGTTTAGGGGGGAGCCCTTCCTACGAGCAGTACTTC. Amino acids: CASSLGGSPSYEQYF.

The chain has TRBV7-3 and TRBJ1-6; 7 bases align to TRBD1. CDR1 SGHTA and CDR2 FQGTGA come from the germline V gene. The CDR3 sequence is 19 residues long. V lost 2 bases, J lost 7 bases, and 17 bases stayed unmatched. CDR3: CASSLFGTALFFKNSPLHF. Here the CDR3 DNA reads TGTGCCAGCAGCTTATTCGGGACAGCTCTATTTTTTAAAAATTCACCCCTCCACTTT.

This clone has just one count. This chain links TRBV27 with TRBJ1-2; D call uncertain. V gave up 7 bases and J gave up 8 bases, with 20 bases separating them. The CDR3 is 14 amino acids. Per the germline V gene, CDR1 is MNHEY and CDR2 is SMNVEV (reference sequence). CDR3 DNA sequence: TGTGCCAGCAAAATACAAGGGATGGCGGGAGGCTACACCTTC. Protein product: CASKIQGMAGGYTF.

CDR3 protein: CASSQGTSTYEQYF. In nucleotides, the CDR3 is TGTGCCAGCAGCCAAGGAACGTCTACCTACGAGCAGTACTTC. The rearrangement links TRBV3-1 (or the pseudogene TRBV3-2) to TRBJ2-7; D gene uncertain. V was trimmed by 1 base and J by 2 bases, leaving 9 bases between them. CDR3 length: 14 residues. The germline gives CDR1 LGHDT, CDR2 YNNKEL (reference sequence).

The chain employs TRBV3-1 (or the pseudogene TRBV3-2) and TRBJ2-3, with D uncertain. The CDR3 extends over 12 amino acids. Per germline, CDR1 LGHDT and CDR2 YNNKEL (reference sequence). V was shortened by 2 bases and J by 5 bases, with 5 bases between the two germline ends. CDR3 sequence (DNA): TGTGCCAGCAGCCAAACAGAAGATACGCAGTATTTT. It is translated as CASSQTEDTQYF.

The chain uses TRBV10-3 and TRBJ1-2, with 7 bases matching TRBD1. The CDR3 extends over 15 amino acids. The germline V gene has CDR1 ENHRY and CDR2 SYGVKD. Germline trimming cut 1 base from V and 3 bases from J; bases unmatched to any gene: 5. This CDR3 is CAISEWGQKDYGYTF. CDR3 coding DNA: TGTGCCATCAGTGAGTGGGGACAGAAAGACTATGGCTACACCTTC.

The chain uses TRBV6-5 and TRBJ2-7, with D uncertain. Between the trimmed V and J ends, which lost 0 bases and 3 bases, there was a span of 12 bases. Germline CDR1 and CDR2: MNHEY and SVGAGI. CDR3 length: 15 amino acids. The CDR3 region is CASSYSSSPFYEQYF. Written as DNA, the CDR3 is TGTGCCAGCAGTTACTCTTCCTCCCCCTTCTACGAGCAGTACTTC.

The genes are TRBV6-5 and TRBJ1-2, with 7 bases identical to TRBD1. V gave up 0 bases and J gave up 7 bases; unmatched junction bases: 5. This CDR3 spans 14 amino acids. CDR1 and CDR2 (germline): MNHEY, SVGAGI. CDR3 sequence (DNA): TGTGCCAGCAGTTACTCGACAGGGCTCACTGGCTACACCTTC. Its translation is CASSYSTGLTGYTF.

The V call is TRBV24-1, the J call TRBJ2-5, with D possibly matching TRBD1 (6 bases). Between the trimmed V and J ends, which lost 0 bases and 3 bases, there was a span of 10 bases. From germline, CDR1 is KGHDR and CDR2 SFDVKD. CDR3 size: 15 residues. The CDR3 loop is CATSDLGAGEETQYF. CDR3 coding DNA: TGTGCCACCAGTGATTTGGGGGCAGGGGAAGAGACCCAGTACTTC.

The chain joins TRBV25-1 to TRBJ2-1, with D maybe TRBD1 (5 bases). The CDR3 is 15 residues long. With 3 bases removed from V and 0 bases from J, the gap between germline ends came to 9 bases. In germline, CDR1 is MGHDK, CDR2 SYGVNS. In DNA form, the CDR3 reads TGTGCCAGCAGTGACTCCAGGGTCTCCTACAATGAGCAGTTCTTC. As protein: CASSDSRVSYNEQFF.

The V call is TRBV7-2, the J call TRBJ2-7, with a tentative D call TRBD2 (6 bases). Germline CDR1 is SGHTA and CDR2 is FQGNSA. This CDR3 contains 16 residues. The V and J ends lost 0 bases and 2 bases respectively, with 14 bases between them. The CDR3 protein is CASSLASGGATYEQYF. The CDR3 DNA is TGTGCCAGCAGCTTAGCGTCTGGCGGGGCAACCTACGAGCAGTACTTC.

The chain joins TRBV7-3 to TRBJ2-1, with no clear D. The CDR3 is 16 amino acids. Trimming stripped 1 base from V and 7 bases from J, with 17 bases between. Germline V gives CDR1 SGHTA, CDR2 FQGTGA. The CDR3, as DNA: TGTGCCAGCAGCTTAATCCATAGCTCCCCCAAGAATGAGCAGTTCTTC. Amino acids: CASSLIHSSPKNEQFF.

Only a few counts were recorded for this clone. The chain is built from TRBV28 and TRBJ2-1; D ambiguous. The length of the CDR3 is 13 residues. Trimming stripped 3 bases from V and 5 bases from J, with 8 bases between. Germline CDR1 is MDHEN and CDR2 is SYDVKM. The DNA of the CDR3 is TGTGCCAGCAGTTTCCTACGGGACAATGAGCAGTTCTTC. Amino acids: CASSFLRDNEQFF.

The J gene is TRBJ2-1, the V gene TRBV12-5, with TRBD2 matching 8 bases. CDR3 size: 16 residues. Losses at the gene ends were 1 base for V and 2 bases for J; bases not matched to a gene: 4. Germline loops: CDR1 LGHNT, CDR2 FRNRAP. CDR3 sequence: CASGLDEGLAYNEQFF. For the CDR3, the DNA is TGTGCTAGTGGTTTGGATGAGGGACTAGCCTACAATGAGCAGTTCTTC.

This chain uses TRBV11-2 with TRBJ2-5, with 9 bases identical to TRBD2. This CDR3 has 20 amino acids. Losses at the gene ends were 0 bases for V and 4 bases for J; bases not matched to a gene: 18. Germline CDR1 is SGHAT and CDR2 is FQNNGV. The CDR3: CASSLDLRSSGTGLGETQYF. CDR3 sequence (DNA): TGTGCCAGCAGCTTAGATCTAAGGTCTAGCGGGACGGGGTTGGGAGAGACCCAGTACTTC.

The chain combines TRBV19 with TRBJ1-1, with 7 bases identical to TRBD1. After removal of 6 bases from V and 2 bases from J, the junction contained 6 bases not matched to a gene. The CDR3 consists of 14 residues. Germline V gene lookup returns CDR1 LNHDA and CDR2 SQIVND (reference sequence). The DNA of the CDR3 is TGTGCCAGTAGGATACAGGGGATTAACACTGAAGCTTTCTTT. Translating it yields CASRIQGINTEAFF. The full variable domain, completed using reference TRBV19 and TRBJ1-1, is DGGITQSPKYLFRKEGQNVTLSCEQNLNHDAMYWYRQDPGQGLRLIYYSQIVNDFQKGDIAEGYSVSREKKESFPLTVTSAQKNPTAFYLCASRIQGINTEAFFGQGTRLTVV.

The rearrangement links TRBV15 to TRBJ2-7, with D unresolved. Trimming cost V 0 bases and J 1 base, with 10 bases left between them. Germline-derived CDR1 and CDR2 are LNHNV and YYDKDF (reference sequence). CDR3 length: 15 amino acids. The CDR3 loop reads CATSRERAKSYEQYF. CDR3 nucleotide sequence: TGTGCCACCAGCAGAGAACGAGCGAAATCCTACGAGCAGTACTTC. The full variable domain, rest sourced from reference TRBV15 and TRBJ2-7, is DAMVIQNPRYQVTQFGKPVTLSCSQTLNHNVMYWYQQKSSQAPKLLFHYYDKDFNNEADTPDNFQSRRPNTSFCFLDIRSPGLGDTAMYLCATSRERAKSYEQYFGPGTRLTVT.

V and J are TRBV9 and TRBJ2-1; D ambiguous. In germline, CDR1 is SGDLS, CDR2 YYNGEE. Trimming took off 0 bases at V and 9 bases at J, with 7 bases between the two ends. The CDR3 is 12 amino acids. CDR3 DNA sequence: TGTGCCAGCAGCGTAGCTTTCAGTGAGCAGTTCTTC. Its translation is CASSVAFSEQFF.

V and J are TRBV12-3 or TRBV12-4 and TRBJ1-4, with a tentative D call TRBD1 (5 bases). The CDR3 length is 12 residues. V lost 6 bases, J lost 8 bases, and 10 bases lay in between. The CDR3 DNA reads as TGTGCCAGCAGAGCAGGGTCAGAAAAACTGTTTTTT. Its protein product is CASRAGSEKLFF.

V gene TRBV7-2 combines with J gene TRBJ2-5; 8 bases are a match to TRBD2. Germline loops: CDR1 SGHTA, CDR2 FQGNSA. The length of the CDR3 is 15 residues. Losses at the gene ends were 5 bases for V and 5 bases for J; bases not matched to a gene: 10. The CDR3 nucleotides are TGTGCCAGCAGCACGCAGGGTAGCGGGATGGAGACCCAGTACTTC. Translation gives CASSTQGSGMETQYF. Supplemented by reference TRBV7-2 and TRBJ2-5, the full variable domain reads GAGVSQSPSNKVTEKGKDVELRCDPISGHTALYWYRQSLGQGLEFLIYFQGNSAPDKSGLPSDRFSAERTGGSVSTLTIQRTQQEDSAVYLCASSTQGSGMETQYFGPGTRLLVL.

J is TRBJ1-5 and V is TRBV3-1 (or the pseudogene TRBV3-2); weak D call: TRBD1 (5 bases). Germline lookup yields CDR1 LGHDT and CDR2 YNNKEL (reference sequence). Trimming shortened V by 1 base and J by 16 bases, and 20 bases separated the two germline ends. There are 14 residues in the CDR3. In nucleotides, the CDR3 is TGTGCCAGCAGCCAAGGGTTAGGGGAAATTCCCCGTCATTTT. Translated: CASSQGLGEIPRHF.

This rearrangement joins TRBV11-2 to TRBJ2-1; TRBD2 agrees at 8 bases. The J segment lost 2 bases and the V segment lost 5 bases, leaving 8 bases of the junction unmatched. Per germline, CDR1 SGHAT and CDR2 FQNNGV. The CDR3 covers 16 residues. The chain's CDR3 is CASSREAGGTYNEQFF. CDR3 in DNA: TGTGCCAGCAGCCGAGAGGCGGGAGGAACCTACAATGAGCAGTTCTTC.

The genes are TRBV11-2 and TRBJ1-1; D unclear. The V gene lost 1 base and the J gene lost 4 bases, with 7 bases spanning the gap. Germline CDR1 is SGHAT and CDR2 is FQNNGV. This CDR3 spans 13 amino acids. CDR3 region: CASSLVGSTEAFF. DNA for the CDR3: TGTGCCAGCAGCTTAGTGGGCAGCACTGAAGCTTTCTTT.

V gene TRBV4-3 combines with J gene TRBJ2-5, with TRBD2 identical over 8 bases. This CDR3 contains 18 residues. CDR1 is LGHNA, CDR2 YSLEER, per germline. The V segment lost 1 base and the J segment 1 base; nucleotides outside the gene matches: 11. CDR3 residues: CASSQVGGGPMIQETQYF. DNA for the CDR3: TGCGCCAGCAGCCAAGTAGGCGGGGGGCCTATGATCCAAGAGACCCAGTACTTC.

The CDR3 region is CASSRGVGLALYNEQFF. DNA of the CDR3: TGTGCCAGCAGCAGGGGGGTGGGACTAGCGCTCTACAATGAGCAGTTCTTC. The chain links TRBV28 to TRBJ2-1; the match to TRBD2 covers 10 bases. This CDR3 region has 17 residues. Germline V gene sequence: CDR1 MDHEN, CDR2 SYDVKM. V lost 6 bases to trimming and J lost 3 bases; unmatched junction nucleotides: 11.